This T cell receptor (beta chain) was identified in a study of CD8 T cells in ankylosing spondylitis. In regard to this clonotype: The antigen is unknown.

Study findings and constraints: A subset of motif variants has previously been described in the synovial fluid and blood of reactive arthritis. With a CD8+ phenotype, disease-linked clones were relatively rare in peripheral blood. A TCR beta motif of seven or eight highly homologous variants appeared characteristic of ankylosing spondylitis blood.

V gave up 4 bases and J gave up 8 bases, with 6 bases separating them. CDR3 length equals 10 residues. CDR1 is DFQATT and CDR2 is SNEGSKA in the germline V gene (reference sequence). Quantitative barcoded 5'-RACE was used to prepare TCR beta libraries. MiXCR was run by TCRdb on the 5' RACE reads, yielding one entry per CDR3 protein. Of around 220,000 distinct CDR3 sequences in the sample, approximately 20% are singletons; the top ten hold approximately 46%. The TCR originated in a male donor with ankylosing spondylitis. V gene TRBV20-1 combines with J gene TRBJ2-1; D is unresolved. The sample taken for sequencing was blood, either unsorted or a sorted T cell fraction (not recorded which). In nucleotides, the CDR3 is TGCAGTGCTACCGGGCATGAGCAGTTCTTC. It codes for CSATGHEQFF.